This T cell receptor (beta chain) was found in a study of CD8+ T cells in alopecia areata. Following RNA extraction, reverse transcription yielded cDNA that acted as the sequencing template. Sequencing was performed with immunoSEQ multiplex PCR; in TCRdb, only in-frame clones are kept and a portion is missing. The table records about 220,000 clones, less than 75% of them present only once. Germline CDR1 is ENHRY and CDR2 is SYGVKD. This CDR3 has 13 amino acids. Between the trimmed V and J ends, which lost 4 bases and 6 bases, there was a span of 13 bases. As to treatment: oral pan-JAK inhibitor, 5-10 mg twice daily.

This receptor was identified in a human donor with alopecia areata. J is TRBJ2-7 and V is TRBV10-3; no firm D call. Source: CD4+ T cells sorted from blood, taken at week 4, from a patient treated with tofacitinib. The CDR3 bases are TGTGCCATCAGTGGCCCCGGCGCCGGCGAGCAGTACTTC. Amino acids: CAISGPGAGEQYF.